The next 22 T cell receptor beta chains were all read from a single sample in a study of T-cell reconstitution after alpha-beta-depleted transplantation in children. TCRbeta library preparation incorporated unique molecular identifiers. One entry per CDR3 protein results from TCRdb running MiXCR on the PCR reads. The sample contains 250,000 to 400,000 distinct CDR3 sequences, approximately 23% of which appear only once. The starting material was PBMCs, mostly from graft donor cells, obtained 180 days after TCRalphabeta/CD19-depleted stem cell transplant. The source is a male patient younger than 18 who had a stem cell transplant for acute lymphoblastic leukemia, so the T cells may come from the graft donor.

V gene TRBV5-1 combines with J gene TRBJ2-7; TRBD2 matches 7 bases. Trimming cost V 4 bases and J 2 bases; bases outside gene matches: 12. Germline V gene lookup returns CDR1 SGHRS and CDR2 YFSETQ. The CDR3 totals 16 residues. CDR3 amino acids: CASSSGVLDGAYEQYF. CDR3 bases: TGCGCCAGCAGCAGCGGGGTCCTAGACGGGGCCTACGAGCAGTACTTC.

This chain connects TRBV7-6 to TRBJ2-3, with 10 bases lining up with TRBD1. The CDR3 sequence is 17 residues long. Germline lookup yields CDR1 SGHVS and CDR2 FNYEAQ. The trim removed 5 bases at V and 4 bases at J, leaving 12 bases unmatched. In DNA form, the CDR3 reads TGTGCCAGCAGCCTTTACCGGACAGGGGGGGATGCAGATACGCAGTATTTT. Protein sequence: CASSLYRTGGDADTQYF.

This clonotype was picked up a small number of times. The chain employs TRBV6-5 and TRBJ1-2; weak D call: TRBD1 (5 bases). V was trimmed by 4 bases and J by 8 bases, leaving 23 bases between them. CDR1 and CDR2 from the germline V gene are MNHEY and SVGAGI. The CDR3 loop spans 16 amino acids. The CDR3 spells CASSSSGGRRGGGYTF. Written as DNA, the CDR3 is TGTGCCAGCAGTTCCTCCGGGGGACGGCGGGGCGGAGGCTACACCTTC.

The chain uses TRBV4-1 and TRBJ2-7; D is unresolved. The germline CDR1 and CDR2 sequences are MGHRA and YSYEKL. V lost 4 bases to trimming and J lost 3 bases, with 10 bases between them. This CDR3 has 13 amino acids. CDR3 nucleotides: TGCGCCAGCAGCCTCAAAATGGACTACGAGCAGTACTTC. It is translated as CASSLKMDYEQYF.

The CDR3 DNA reads TGTGCCAGTAGTCGGGGCAGATTTAATGAAAAACTGTTTTTT. Translating it yields CASSRGRFNEKLFF. The chain links TRBV19 to TRBJ1-4; tentative D call: TRBD1 (5 bases). This CDR3 region has 14 residues. Trimming took off 5 bases at V and 4 bases at J, with 11 bases between the two ends. The germline gives CDR1 LNHDA, CDR2 SQIVND (reference sequence).

This clonotype was found a few times. This sequence joins TRBV20-1 and TRBJ2-5; 12 nucleotides match TRBD2. Germline V CDR1 and CDR2: DFQATT, SNEGSKA (reference sequence). CDR3 size: 14 residues. The V segment lost 6 bases and the J segment 4 bases; nucleotides outside the gene matches: 6. The CDR3 region is CSASTSGSTETQYF. DNA for the CDR3: TGCAGTGCGTCGACTAGCGGGAGTACAGAGACCCAGTACTTC.

The CDR3 DNA reads as TGTGCCAGCAGTTTTCAGGTGGGACTAGCGTGGTTCTTC. This gives the protein CASSFQVGLAWFF. This chain connects TRBV12-3 or TRBV12-4 to TRBJ2-1; the match to TRBD2 covers 10 bases. The CDR3 consists of 13 residues. With V trimmed by 3 bases and J by 15 bases, 8 bases remained unmatched.

In this sample, this clonotype turned up a few times. The V gene is TRBV3-1, the J gene TRBJ2-7, with D perhaps matching TRBD2 (6 bases). The germline gives CDR1 LGHDT, CDR2 YNNKEL (reference sequence). V was clipped by 1 base and J by 1 base, with 11 bases between them. The CDR3 loop spans 15 amino acids. The DNA of the CDR3 is TGTGCCAGCAGCCAAGTTGGGACTCCTTCCTACGAGCAGTACTTC. The encoded protein is CASSQVGTPSYEQYF.

This clonotype was detected only a few times. V is TRBV5-1 and J is TRBJ2-7, with D tentatively TRBD1 (5 bases). The length of the CDR3 is 14 residues. V lost 4 bases to trimming and J lost 5 bases, with 16 bases between them. Germline CDR1 SGHRS, CDR2 YFSETQ. The CDR3 bases are TGCGCCAGCAGCGGAGTTACAGGTGACCACGAGCAGTACTTC. This encodes CASSGVTGDHEQYF.

The chain recombines TRBV18 with TRBJ2-5; 7 bases line up with TRBD1. Germline CDR1 reads KGHSH; CDR2 reads LQKENI. V lost 2 bases to trimming and J lost 6 bases; unmatched junction nucleotides: 3. This CDR3 spans 13 amino acids. The CDR3 region has the DNA TGTGCCAGCTCACCAGACAGGGACCAGACCCAGTACTTC. Its protein product is CASSPDRDQTQYF. The full variable domain, completed using reference TRBV18 and TRBJ2-5, is NAGVMQNPRHLVRRRGQEARLRCSPMKGHSHVYWYRQLPEEGLKFMVYLQKENIIDESGMPKERFSAEFPKEGPSILRIQQVVRGDSAAYFCASSPDRDQTQYFGPGTRLLVL.

V usage is TRBV29-1 and J usage is TRBJ1-3, with D possibly being TRBD1 (5 bases). The CDR3 consists of 13 residues. Trimming took 4 bases from V and 4 from J, leaving 11 bases between them. The germline CDR1 and CDR2 sequences are SQVTM and ANQGSEA. The DNA for the CDR3 is TGCAGCGTTGGTTCAGGGCCCGGAAACACCATATATTTT. It specifies CSVGSGPGNTIYF. Filled out from reference TRBV29-1 and TRBJ1-3, the complete variable domain reads SAVISQKPSRDICQRGTSLTIQCQVDSQVTMMFWYRQQPGQSLTLIATANQGSEATYESGFVIDKFPISRPNLTFSTLTVSNMSPEDSSIYLCSVGSGPGNTIYFGEGSWLTVV.

The J gene is TRBJ2-7, the V gene TRBV11-2; D call uncertain. V was cut by 1 base and J by 4 bases, with 11 bases left in between. In germline, CDR1 is SGHAT, CDR2 FQNNGV. CDR3 size: 14 residues. The CDR3 region is CASSLGDDRYEQYF. The CDR3 DNA reads TGTGCCAGCAGCTTAGGTGACGATCGTTACGAGCAGTACTTC.

This clonotype was seen a few times. The V call is TRBV27, the J call TRBJ2-5; tentative D call: TRBD1 (6 bases). V lost 7 bases and J 5 bases, leaving 14 bases between the germline ends. The CDR3 covers 13 residues. In germline, CDR1 is MNHEY, CDR2 SMNVEV (reference sequence). In DNA form, the CDR3 reads TGTGCCAGCAATGCGGCAGGGGTGGAGACCCAGTACTTC. Translation gives CASNAAGVETQYF.

This clonotype was recorded a few times. CDR3 nucleotide sequence: TGTGCCTGGAGTGCCCCGGGGCGGGATGGCTACACCTTC. Translation: CAWSAPGRDGYTF. The J gene is TRBJ1-2, the V gene TRBV30, with a tentative D call TRBD1 (5 bases). Germline V gene lookup returns CDR1 GTSNPN and CDR2 SVGIG (reference sequence). This CDR3 comprises 13 residues. V lost 1 base and J 6 bases, leaving 12 bases between the germline ends.

This rearrangement joins TRBV7-3 to TRBJ1-4; possibly TRBD1 for D (5 bases). CDR1 is SGHTA and CDR2 is FQGTGA in the germline V gene. The germline V and J ends were trimmed by 2 bases and 7 bases, with 14 bases remaining between them. The CDR3 covers 15 residues. The CDR3 bases are TGTGCCAGCAGCTTACAGGGCACGGGGAGTGAAAAACTGTTTTTT. Amino acid sequence: CASSLQGTGSEKLFF.

V is TRBV28 and J is TRBJ2-1; D call uncertain. Germline V gene sequence: CDR1 MDHEN, CDR2 SYDVKM. V was clipped by 6 bases and J by 10 bases, with 19 bases between them. The CDR3 sequence is 14 residues long. CDR3 coding DNA: TGTGCCAGCAGCTCCCCCCTCCTAGAAAAGGAGCAGTTCTTC. Its translation: CASSSPLLEKEQFF. Combining the CDR3 with reference TRBV28 and TRBJ2-1 gives the whole variable domain DVKVTQSSRYLVKRTGEKVFLECVQDMDHENMFWYRQDPGLGLRLIYFSYDVKMKEKGDIPEGYSVSREKKERFSLILESASTNQTSMYLCASSSPLLEKEQFFGPGTRLTVL.

The V gene is TRBV29-1, the J gene TRBJ2-7, with 10 bases fitting TRBD1. CDR3 length equals 12 residues. The germline V gene has CDR1 SQVTM and CDR2 ANQGSEA. Germline trimming cut 7 bases from V and 6 bases from J; bases unmatched to any gene: 6. The CDR3 reads CSGGTGATEQYF. The CDR3 nucleotides read TGCAGCGGGGGGACAGGGGCCACCGAGCAGTACTTC.

This clonotype was observed a handful of times. V is TRBV18 and J is TRBJ2-4; TRBD2 matches at 10 bases. The ends lost 6 bases at V and 6 bases at J; junction bases unmatched: 26. Germline V gene lookup returns CDR1 KGHSH and CDR2 LQKENI. This CDR3 region has 21 residues. As DNA, the CDR3 is TGTGCCAGCTCGCATTACCATCCCAGCGGGAGGGCCTGGTCCCAGGGAAACATTCAGTACTTC. Amino acid sequence: CASSHYHPSGRAWSQGNIQYF. The variable domain in full, with the rest retrieved from reference TRBV18 and TRBJ2-4, is NAGVMQNPRHLVRRRGQEARLRCSPMKGHSHVYWYRQLPEEGLKFMVYLQKENIIDESGMPKERFSAEFPKEGPSILRIQQVVRGDSAAYFCASSHYHPSGRAWSQGNIQYFGAGTRLSVL.

This clonotype was seen only a few times. The V and J genes are TRBV20-1 and TRBJ2-1; D uncertain. The germline V and J ends were trimmed by 5 bases and 6 bases, with 14 bases remaining between them. Germline CDR1 DFQATT, CDR2 SNEGSKA (reference sequence). This CDR3 is 13 amino acids long. The CDR3 reads CSALHKVINEQFF. The CDR3 nucleotides read TGCAGTGCTCTACACAAAGTCATCAATGAGCAGTTCTTC.

J is TRBJ2-7 and V is TRBV7-9; D is uncertain. The CDR3 spans 14 residues. Germline CDR1 SEHNR, CDR2 FQNEAQ (reference sequence). Trimming pared 5 bases from V and 5 bases from J, leaving 16 bases between. This chain's CDR3 is CASSPSASPHEQYF. In nucleotides, the CDR3 is TGTGCCAGCAGCCCCTCGGCTAGTCCCCACGAGCAGTACTTC.

The chain couples TRBV18 to TRBJ2-7; 7 positions match TRBD2. V lost 5 bases to trimming and J lost 0 bases; unmatched junction nucleotides: 10. The germline V gene has CDR1 KGHSH and CDR2 LQKENI. The CDR3 consists of 16 residues. DNA for the CDR3: TGTGCCAGCTCAGCGACCCTAGCGGAGGTCTCCTACGAGCAGTACTTC. It yields the protein CASSATLAEVSYEQYF.

The V call is TRBV19, the J call TRBJ2-7, with 9 bases aligning to TRBD1. J was trimmed by 5 bases and V by 5 bases; bases with no gene match: 7. The germline CDR1 and CDR2 sequences are LNHDA and SQIVND (reference sequence). This CDR3 comprises 14 residues. CDR3 residues: CASSAGQGRNEQYF. As DNA, the CDR3 is TGTGCCAGTAGTGCGGGACAGGGAAGGAACGAGCAGTACTTC.